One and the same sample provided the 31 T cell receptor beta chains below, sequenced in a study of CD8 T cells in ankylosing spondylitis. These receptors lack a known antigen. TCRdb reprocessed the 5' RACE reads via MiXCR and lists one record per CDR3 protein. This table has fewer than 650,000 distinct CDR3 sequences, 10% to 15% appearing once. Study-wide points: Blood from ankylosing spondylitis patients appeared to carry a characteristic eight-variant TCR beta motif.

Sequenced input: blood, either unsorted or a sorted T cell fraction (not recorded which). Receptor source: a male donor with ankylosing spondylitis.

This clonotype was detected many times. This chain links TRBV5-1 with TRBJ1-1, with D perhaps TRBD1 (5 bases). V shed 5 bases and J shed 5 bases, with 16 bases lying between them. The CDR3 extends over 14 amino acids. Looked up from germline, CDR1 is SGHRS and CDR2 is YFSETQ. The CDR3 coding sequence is TGCGCCAGCAGACAGACGGGACGAAATACTGAAGCTTTCTTT. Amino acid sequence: CASRQTGRNTEAFF.

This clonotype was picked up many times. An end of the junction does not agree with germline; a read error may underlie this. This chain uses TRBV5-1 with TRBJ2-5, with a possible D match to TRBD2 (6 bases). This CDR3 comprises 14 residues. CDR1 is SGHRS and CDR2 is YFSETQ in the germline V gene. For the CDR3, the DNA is TGTGCCAGCAGCTTGGCGGGGCCCCAAGAGACCCAGTACTTC. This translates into CASSLAGPQETQYF.

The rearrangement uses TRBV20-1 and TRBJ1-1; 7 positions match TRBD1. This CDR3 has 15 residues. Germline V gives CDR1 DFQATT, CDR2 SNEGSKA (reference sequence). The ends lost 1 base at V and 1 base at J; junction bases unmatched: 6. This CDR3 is CSARAPGQRNTEAFF. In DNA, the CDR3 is TGCAGTGCTAGAGCCCCGGGACAGAGGAACACTGAAGCTTTCTTT.

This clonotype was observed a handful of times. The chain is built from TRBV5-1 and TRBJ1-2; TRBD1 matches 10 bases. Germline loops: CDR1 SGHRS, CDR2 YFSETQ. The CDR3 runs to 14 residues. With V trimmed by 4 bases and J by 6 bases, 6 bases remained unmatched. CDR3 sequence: CASSLTGTGDGYTF. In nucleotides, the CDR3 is TGCGCCAGCAGCCTCACCGGGACAGGGGATGGCTACACCTTC.

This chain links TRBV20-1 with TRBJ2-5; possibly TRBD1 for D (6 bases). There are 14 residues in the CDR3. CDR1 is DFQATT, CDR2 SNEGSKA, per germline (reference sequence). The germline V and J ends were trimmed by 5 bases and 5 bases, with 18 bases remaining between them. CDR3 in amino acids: CSAGSGQILETQYF. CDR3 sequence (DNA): TGCAGTGCTGGTTCGGGACAAATCCTTGAGACCCAGTACTTC.

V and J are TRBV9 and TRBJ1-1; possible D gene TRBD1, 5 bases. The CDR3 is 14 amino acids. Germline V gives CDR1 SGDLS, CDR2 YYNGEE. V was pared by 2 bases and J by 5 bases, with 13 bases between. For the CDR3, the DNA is TGTGCCAGCAGCGTCTCGGAGGGGCGGACTGAAGCTTTCTTT. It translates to CASSVSEGRTEAFF.

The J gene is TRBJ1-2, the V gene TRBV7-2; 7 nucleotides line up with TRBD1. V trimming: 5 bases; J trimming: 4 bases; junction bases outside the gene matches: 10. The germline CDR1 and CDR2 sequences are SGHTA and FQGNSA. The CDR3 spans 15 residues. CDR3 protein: CASSLTGDSPYGYTF. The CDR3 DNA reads TGTGCCAGCAGCCTCACAGGGGACTCCCCCTATGGCTACACCTTC.

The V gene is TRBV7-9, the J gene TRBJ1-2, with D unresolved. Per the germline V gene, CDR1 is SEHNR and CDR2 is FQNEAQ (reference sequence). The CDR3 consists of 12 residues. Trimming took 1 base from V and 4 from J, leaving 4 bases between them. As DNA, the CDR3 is TGTGCCAGCAGCTTAGACTTCTATGGCTACACCTTC. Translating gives CASSLDFYGYTF.

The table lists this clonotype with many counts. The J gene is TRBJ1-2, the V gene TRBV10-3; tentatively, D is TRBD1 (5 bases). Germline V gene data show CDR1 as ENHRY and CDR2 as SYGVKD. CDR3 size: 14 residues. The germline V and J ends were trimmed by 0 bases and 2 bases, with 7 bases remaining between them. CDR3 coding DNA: TGTGCCATCAGTGAGTCGGGGGACAACTATGGCTACACCTTC. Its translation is CAISESGDNYGYTF.

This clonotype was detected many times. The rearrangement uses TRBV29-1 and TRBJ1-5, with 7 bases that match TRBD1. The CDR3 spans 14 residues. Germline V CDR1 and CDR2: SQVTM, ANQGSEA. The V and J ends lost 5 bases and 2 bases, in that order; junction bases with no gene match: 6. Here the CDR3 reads CSVILGQGNQPQHF. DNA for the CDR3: TGCAGCGTTATACTCGGACAGGGCAATCAGCCCCAGCATTTT.

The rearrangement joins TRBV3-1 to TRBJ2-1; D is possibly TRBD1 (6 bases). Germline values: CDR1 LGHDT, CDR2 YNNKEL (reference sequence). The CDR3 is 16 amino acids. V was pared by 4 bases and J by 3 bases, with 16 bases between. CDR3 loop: CASSLGAGANYNEQFF. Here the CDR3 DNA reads TGTGCCAGCAGCCTCGGCGCAGGGGCGAACTACAATGAGCAGTTCTTC.

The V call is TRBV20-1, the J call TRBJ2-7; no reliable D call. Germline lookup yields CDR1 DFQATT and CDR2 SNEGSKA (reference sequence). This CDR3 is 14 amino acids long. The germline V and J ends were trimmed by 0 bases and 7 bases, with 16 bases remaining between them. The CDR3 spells CSARDLVTPGEQYF. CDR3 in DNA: TGCAGTGCTAGAGATTTAGTGACTCCCGGGGAGCAGTACTTC.

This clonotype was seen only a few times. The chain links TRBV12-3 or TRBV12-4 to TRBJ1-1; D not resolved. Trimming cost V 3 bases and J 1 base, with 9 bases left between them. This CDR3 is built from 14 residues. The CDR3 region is CASSLSSRNTEAFF. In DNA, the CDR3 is TGTGCCAGCAGTTTGTCATCTAGGAACACTGAAGCTTTCTTT.

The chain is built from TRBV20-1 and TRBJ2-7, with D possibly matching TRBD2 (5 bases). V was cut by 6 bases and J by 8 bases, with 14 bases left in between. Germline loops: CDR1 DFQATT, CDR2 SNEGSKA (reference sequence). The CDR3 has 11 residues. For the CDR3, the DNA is TGCAGTGCCCCTCGGGGTTCCAAGCAGTACTTC. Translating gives CSAPRGSKQYF.

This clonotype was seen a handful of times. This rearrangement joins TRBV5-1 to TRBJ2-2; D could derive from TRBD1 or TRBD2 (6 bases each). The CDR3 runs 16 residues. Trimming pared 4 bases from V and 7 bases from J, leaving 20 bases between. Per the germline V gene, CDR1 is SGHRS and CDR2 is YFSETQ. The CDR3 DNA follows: TGCGCCAGCAGCCGCGTGATGGGGGGCGACCTCGGGGAGCTGTTTTTT. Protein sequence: CASSRVMGGDLGELFF.

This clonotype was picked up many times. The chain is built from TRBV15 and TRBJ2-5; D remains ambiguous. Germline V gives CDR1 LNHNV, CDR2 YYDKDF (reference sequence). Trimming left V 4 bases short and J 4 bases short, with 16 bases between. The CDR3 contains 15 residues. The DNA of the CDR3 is TGTGCCACCAGCAATCGATCCCCGGTGGGAGAGACCCAGTACTTC. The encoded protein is CATSNRSPVGETQYF.

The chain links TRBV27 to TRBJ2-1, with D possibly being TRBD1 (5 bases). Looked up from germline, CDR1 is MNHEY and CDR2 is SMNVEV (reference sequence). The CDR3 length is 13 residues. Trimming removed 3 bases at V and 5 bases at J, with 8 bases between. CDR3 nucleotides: TGTGCCAGCAGTTTTGGGGCGAACAATGAGCAGTTCTTC. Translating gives CASSFGANNEQFF.

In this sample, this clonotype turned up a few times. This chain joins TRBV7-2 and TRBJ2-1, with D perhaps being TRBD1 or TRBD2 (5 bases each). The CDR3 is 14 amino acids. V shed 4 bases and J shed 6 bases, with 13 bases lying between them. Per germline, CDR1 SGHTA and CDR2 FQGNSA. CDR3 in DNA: TGTGCCAGCAGCTATAGGGAGAGGGGCAATGAGCAGTTCTTC. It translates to CASSYRERGNEQFF.

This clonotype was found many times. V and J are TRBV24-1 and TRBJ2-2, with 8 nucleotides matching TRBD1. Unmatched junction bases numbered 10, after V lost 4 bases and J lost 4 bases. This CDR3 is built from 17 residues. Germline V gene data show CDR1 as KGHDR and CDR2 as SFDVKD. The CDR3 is CATSDPDRGYLTGELFF. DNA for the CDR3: TGTGCCACCAGTGACCCCGACAGGGGATATCTCACCGGGGAGCTGTTTTTT.

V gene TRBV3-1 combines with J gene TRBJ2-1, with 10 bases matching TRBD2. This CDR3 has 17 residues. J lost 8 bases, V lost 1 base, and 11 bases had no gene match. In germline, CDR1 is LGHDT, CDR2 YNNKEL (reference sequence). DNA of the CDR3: TGTGCCAGCAGCCAAGTTCTCCTAGCGGGAGTTGGGTATGAGCAGTTCTTC. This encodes CASSQVLLAGVGYEQFF.

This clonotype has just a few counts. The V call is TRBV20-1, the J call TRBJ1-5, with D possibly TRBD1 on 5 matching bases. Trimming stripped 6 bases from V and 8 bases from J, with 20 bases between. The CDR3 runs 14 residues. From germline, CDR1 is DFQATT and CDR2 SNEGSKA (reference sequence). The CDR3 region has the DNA TGCAGTGCCCCCCCCGGGGGGGAGAGGGAGCCCCAGCATTTT. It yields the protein CSAPPGGEREPQHF.

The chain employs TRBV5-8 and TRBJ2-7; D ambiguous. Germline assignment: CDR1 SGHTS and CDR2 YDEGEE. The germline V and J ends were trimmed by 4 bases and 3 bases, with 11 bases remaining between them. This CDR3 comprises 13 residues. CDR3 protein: CASSPGPLYEQYV. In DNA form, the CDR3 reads TGTGCCAGCAGCCCAGGCCCCCTCTACGAGCAGTACGTC.

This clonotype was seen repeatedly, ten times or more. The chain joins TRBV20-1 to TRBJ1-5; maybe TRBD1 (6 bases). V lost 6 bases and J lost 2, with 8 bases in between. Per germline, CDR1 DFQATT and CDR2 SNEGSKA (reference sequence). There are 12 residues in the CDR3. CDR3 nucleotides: TGCAGTGCCCGACAGGGCAATCAGCCCCAGCATTTT. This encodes CSARQGNQPQHF.

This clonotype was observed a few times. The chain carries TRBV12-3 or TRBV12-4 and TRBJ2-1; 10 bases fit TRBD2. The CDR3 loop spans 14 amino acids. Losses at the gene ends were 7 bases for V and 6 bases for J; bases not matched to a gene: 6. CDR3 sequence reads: CASTLSGRTNEQFF. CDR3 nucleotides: TGTGCCAGCACCCTTAGCGGGAGGACCAATGAGCAGTTCTTC.

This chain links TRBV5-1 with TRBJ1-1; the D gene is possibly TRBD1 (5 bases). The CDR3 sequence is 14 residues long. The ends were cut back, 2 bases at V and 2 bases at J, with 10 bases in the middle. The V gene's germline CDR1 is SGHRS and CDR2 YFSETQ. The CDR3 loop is CASSFKGPNTEAFF. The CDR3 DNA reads TGCGCCAGCAGCTTTAAGGGGCCTAACACTGAAGCTTTCTTT.

Written as DNA, the CDR3 is TGTGCCAGCAGCTTAGCTGGGGGGGGGCAGCCAGATACGCAGTATTTT. Its translation: CASSLAGGGQPDTQYF. V and J are TRBV11-2 and TRBJ2-3, with D possibly matching TRBD2 (7 bases). The germline V and J ends were trimmed by 1 base and 4 bases, with 15 bases remaining between them. This CDR3 region has 16 residues. Germline-derived CDR1 and CDR2 are SGHAT and FQNNGV.

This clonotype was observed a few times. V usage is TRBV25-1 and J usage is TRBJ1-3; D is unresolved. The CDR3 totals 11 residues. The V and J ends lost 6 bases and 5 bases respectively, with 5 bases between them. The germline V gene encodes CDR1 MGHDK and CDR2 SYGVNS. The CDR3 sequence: CASRARNTIYF. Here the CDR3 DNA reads TGTGCCAGCAGGGCGCGAAACACCATATATTTT.

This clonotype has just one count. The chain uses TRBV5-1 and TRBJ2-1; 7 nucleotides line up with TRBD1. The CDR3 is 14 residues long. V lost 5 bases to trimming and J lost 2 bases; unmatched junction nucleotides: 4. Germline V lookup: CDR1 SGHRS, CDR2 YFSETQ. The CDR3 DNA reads TGCGCCAGCAGTCGACAGGGAACCTACAATGAGCAGTTCTTC. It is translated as CASSRQGTYNEQFF.

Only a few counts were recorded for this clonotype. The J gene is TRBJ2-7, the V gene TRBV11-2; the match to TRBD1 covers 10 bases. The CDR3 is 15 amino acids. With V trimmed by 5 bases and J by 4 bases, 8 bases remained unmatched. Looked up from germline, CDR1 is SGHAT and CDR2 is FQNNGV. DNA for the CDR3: TGTGCCAGCAGCGTTAACCGGGACAGGGGTTACGAGCAGTACTTC. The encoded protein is CASSVNRDRGYEQYF.

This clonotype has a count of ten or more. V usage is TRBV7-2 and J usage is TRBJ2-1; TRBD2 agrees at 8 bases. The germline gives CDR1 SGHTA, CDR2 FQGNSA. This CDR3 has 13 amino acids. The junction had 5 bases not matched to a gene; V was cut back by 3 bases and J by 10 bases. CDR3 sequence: CASSFQRELEQFF. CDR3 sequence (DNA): TGTGCCAGCAGCTTCCAGCGGGAGTTGGAGCAGTTCTTC.

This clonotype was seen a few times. DNA of the CDR3: TGTGCCAGCAGTGAAGCTAGCGGGAGGCGAGATGAGCAGTTCTTC. This translates into CASSEASGRRDEQFF. V and J are TRBV2 and TRBJ2-1, with 10 positions matching TRBD2. The J segment lost 8 bases and the V segment lost 0 bases, leaving 4 bases of the junction unmatched. The V gene's germline CDR1 is SNHLY and CDR2 FYNNEI. The CDR3 loop spans 15 amino acids.